This T cell receptor beta chain was documented in a study of blood T cell repertoires in COVID-19. Study context: There were acute and convalescent COVID-19 samples, and they came from the United States, Italy and Spain.

The CDR3 covers 15 residues. CDR1 and CDR2 from the germline V gene are MGHDK and SYGVNS. V lost 6 bases and J lost 7; bases outside the gene matches: 8. Patients of the Seattle cohort, enrolled during active infection, were followed longitudinally. Per the original methods: Amplified reference gene primers provided the basis for estimating nucleated cell counts. Profiling relied on immunoSEQ multiplex PCR, and the TCRdb table lists in-frame clones only, not all of them. That table is the source of V, J and clone size, and D and trimming were worked out from the DNA. The sample contains 200,000 or so clones, around 80% of which appear only once.

Sequencing was done on a sample of peripheral blood. The receptor's source is an elderly woman with COVID-19, enrolled during active disease. The chain joins TRBV25-1 to TRBJ2-2; 10 bases agree with TRBD1. The CDR3 region has the DNA TGTGCCAGCAGAAGGACAGGGGGTGGGGTCGGGGAGCTGTTTTTT. Protein: CASRRTGGGVGELFF.